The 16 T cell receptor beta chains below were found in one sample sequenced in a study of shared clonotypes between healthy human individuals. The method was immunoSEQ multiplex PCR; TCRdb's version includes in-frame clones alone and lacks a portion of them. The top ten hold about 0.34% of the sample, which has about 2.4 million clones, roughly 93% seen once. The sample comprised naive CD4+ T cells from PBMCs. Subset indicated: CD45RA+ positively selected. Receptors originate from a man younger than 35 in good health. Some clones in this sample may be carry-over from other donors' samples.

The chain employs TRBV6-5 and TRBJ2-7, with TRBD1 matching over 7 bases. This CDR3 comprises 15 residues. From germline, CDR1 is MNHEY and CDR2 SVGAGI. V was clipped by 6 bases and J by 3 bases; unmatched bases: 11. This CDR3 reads CASSPGQPPRYEQYF. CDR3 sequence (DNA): TGTGCCAGCAGCCCGGGACAGCCTCCGCGCTACGAGCAGTACTTC.

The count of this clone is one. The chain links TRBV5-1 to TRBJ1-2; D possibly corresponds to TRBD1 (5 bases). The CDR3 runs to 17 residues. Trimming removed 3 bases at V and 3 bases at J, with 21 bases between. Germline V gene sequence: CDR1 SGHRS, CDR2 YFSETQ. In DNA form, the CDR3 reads TGCGCCAGCAGCTGGGTTGGAACAGGACCCCTGGACTATGGCTACACCTTC. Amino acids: CASSWVGTGPLDYGYTF.

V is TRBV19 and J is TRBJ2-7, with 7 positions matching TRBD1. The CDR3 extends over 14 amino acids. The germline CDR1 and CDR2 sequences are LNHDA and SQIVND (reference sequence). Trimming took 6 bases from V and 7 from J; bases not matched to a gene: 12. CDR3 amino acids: CASRTGQRRGEQYF. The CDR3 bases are TGTGCCAGTAGAACGGGACAGAGGAGAGGTGAGCAGTACTTC.

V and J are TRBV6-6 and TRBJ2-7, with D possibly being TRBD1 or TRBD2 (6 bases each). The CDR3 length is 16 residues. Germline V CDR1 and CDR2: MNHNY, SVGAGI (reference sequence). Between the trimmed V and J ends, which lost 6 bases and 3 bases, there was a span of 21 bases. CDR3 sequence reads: CASSPPGAPVGYEQYF. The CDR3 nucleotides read TGTGCCAGCAGCCCCCCGGGGGCCCCGGTCGGCTACGAGCAGTACTTC.

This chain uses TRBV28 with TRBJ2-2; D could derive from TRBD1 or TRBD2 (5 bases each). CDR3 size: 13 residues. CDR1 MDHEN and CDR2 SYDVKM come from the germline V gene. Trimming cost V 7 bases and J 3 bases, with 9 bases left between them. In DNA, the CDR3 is TGTGCCAGCACGGGGCAAGACACCGGGGAGCTGTTTTTT. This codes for CASTGQDTGELFF.

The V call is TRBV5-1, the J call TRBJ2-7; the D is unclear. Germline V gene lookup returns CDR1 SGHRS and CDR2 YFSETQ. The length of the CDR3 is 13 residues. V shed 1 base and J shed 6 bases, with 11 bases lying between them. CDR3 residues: CASSLRQWGEQYF. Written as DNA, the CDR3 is TGCGCCAGCAGCTTGCGTCAGTGGGGCGAGCAGTACTTC.

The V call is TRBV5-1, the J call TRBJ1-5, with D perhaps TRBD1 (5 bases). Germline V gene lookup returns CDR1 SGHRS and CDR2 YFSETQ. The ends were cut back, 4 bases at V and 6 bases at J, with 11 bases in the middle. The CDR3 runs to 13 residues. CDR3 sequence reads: CASSRGVGQPQHF. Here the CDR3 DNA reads TGCGCCAGCAGCCGGGGGGTGGGTCAGCCCCAGCATTTT.

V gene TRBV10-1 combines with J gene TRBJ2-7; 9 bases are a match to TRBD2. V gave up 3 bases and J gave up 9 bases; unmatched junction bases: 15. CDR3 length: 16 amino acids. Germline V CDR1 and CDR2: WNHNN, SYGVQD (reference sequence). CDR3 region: CASSDFASGVRGAQYF. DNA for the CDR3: TGCGCCAGCAGTGATTTCGCTAGCGGGGTTCGAGGGGCGCAGTACTTC.

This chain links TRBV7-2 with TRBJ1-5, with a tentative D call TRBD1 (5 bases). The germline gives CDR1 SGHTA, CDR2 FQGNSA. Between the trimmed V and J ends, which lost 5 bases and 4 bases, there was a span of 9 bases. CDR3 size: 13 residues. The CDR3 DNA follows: TGTGCCAGCAGCGGAGACAGAAATCAGCCCCAGCATTTT. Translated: CASSGDRNQPQHF.

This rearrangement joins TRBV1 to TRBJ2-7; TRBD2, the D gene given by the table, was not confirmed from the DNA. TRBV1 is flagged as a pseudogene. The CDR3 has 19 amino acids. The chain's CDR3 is CTSSQDPGLAGEPRYEQYF. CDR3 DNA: TGCACCAGCAGCCAAGATCCCGGACTAGCGGGAGAACCAAGGTACGAGCAGTACTTC.

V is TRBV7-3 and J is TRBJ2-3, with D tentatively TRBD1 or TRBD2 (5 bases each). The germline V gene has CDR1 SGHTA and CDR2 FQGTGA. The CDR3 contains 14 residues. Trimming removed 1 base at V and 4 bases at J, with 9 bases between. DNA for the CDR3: TGTGCCAGCAGCTTAATAGAGGGGTCAGATACGCAGTATTTT. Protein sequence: CASSLIEGSDTQYF.

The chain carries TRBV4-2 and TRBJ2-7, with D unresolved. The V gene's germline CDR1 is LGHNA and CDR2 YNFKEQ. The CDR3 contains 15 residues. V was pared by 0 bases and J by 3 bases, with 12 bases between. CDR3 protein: CASSQDGQENYEQYF. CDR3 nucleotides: TGTGCCAGCAGCCAAGACGGGCAGGAGAACTACGAGCAGTACTTC.

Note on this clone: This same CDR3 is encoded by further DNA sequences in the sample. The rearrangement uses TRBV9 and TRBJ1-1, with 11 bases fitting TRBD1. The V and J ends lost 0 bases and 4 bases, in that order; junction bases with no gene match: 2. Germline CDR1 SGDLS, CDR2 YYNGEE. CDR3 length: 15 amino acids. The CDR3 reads CASSVGTGGTTEAFF. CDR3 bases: TGTGCCAGCAGCGTAGGGACAGGGGGCACCACTGAAGCTTTCTTT.

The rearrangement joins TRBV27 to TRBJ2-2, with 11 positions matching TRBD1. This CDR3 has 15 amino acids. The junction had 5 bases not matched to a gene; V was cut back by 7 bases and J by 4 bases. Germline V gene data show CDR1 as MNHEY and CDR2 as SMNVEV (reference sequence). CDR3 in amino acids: CASIPGTGGTGELFF. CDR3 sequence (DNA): TGTGCCAGCATCCCCGGGACAGGGGGCACCGGGGAGCTGTTTTTT.

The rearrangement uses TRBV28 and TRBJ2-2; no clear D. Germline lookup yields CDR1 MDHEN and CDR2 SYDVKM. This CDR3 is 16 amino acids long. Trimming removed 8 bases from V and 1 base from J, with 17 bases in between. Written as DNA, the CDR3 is TGTGCCAGCGTCGGTAGTAGGGTGCTGAACACCGGGGAGCTGTTTTTT. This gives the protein CASVGSRVLNTGELFF.

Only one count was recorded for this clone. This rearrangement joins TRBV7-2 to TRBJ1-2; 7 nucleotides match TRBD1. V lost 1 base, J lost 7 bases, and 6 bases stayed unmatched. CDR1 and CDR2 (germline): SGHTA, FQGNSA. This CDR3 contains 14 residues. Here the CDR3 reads CASSLGAGGSGYTF. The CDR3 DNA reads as TGTGCCAGCAGCTTAGGTGCAGGGGGATCTGGCTACACCTTC. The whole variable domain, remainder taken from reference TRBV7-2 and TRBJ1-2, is GAGVSQSPSNKVTEKGKDVELRCDPISGHTALYWYRQSLGQGLEFLIYFQGNSAPDKSGLPSDRFSAERTGGSVSTLTIQRTQQEDSAVYLCASSLGAGGSGYTFGSGTRLTVV.